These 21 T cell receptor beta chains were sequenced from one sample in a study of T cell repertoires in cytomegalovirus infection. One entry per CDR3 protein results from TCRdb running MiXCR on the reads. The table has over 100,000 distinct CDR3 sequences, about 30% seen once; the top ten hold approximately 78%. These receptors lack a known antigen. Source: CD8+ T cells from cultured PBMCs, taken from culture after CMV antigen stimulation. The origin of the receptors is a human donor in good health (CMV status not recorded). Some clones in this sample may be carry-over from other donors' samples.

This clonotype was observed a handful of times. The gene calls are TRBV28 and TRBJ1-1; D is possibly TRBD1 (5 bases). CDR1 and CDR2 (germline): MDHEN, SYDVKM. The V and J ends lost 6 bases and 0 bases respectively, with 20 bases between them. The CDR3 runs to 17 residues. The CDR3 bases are TGTGCCAGCAGGTCTAATCCGGGGCTCCAAATGAACACTGAAGCTTTCTTT. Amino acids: CASRSNPGLQMNTEAFF.

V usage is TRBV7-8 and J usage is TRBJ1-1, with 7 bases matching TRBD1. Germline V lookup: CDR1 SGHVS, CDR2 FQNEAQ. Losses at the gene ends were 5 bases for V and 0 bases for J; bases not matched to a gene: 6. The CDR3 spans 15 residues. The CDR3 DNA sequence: TGTGCCAGCAGCACGCCGGGACAGTTGAACACTGAAGCTTTCTTT. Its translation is CASSTPGQLNTEAFF.

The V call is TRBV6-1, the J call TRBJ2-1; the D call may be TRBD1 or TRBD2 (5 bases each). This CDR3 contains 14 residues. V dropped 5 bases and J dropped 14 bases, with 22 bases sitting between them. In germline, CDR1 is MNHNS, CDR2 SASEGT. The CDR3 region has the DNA TGTGCCAGCAGTTCGGGACCAGACAGTGCAGCGGAGTTCTTC. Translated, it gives CASSSGPDSAAEFF.

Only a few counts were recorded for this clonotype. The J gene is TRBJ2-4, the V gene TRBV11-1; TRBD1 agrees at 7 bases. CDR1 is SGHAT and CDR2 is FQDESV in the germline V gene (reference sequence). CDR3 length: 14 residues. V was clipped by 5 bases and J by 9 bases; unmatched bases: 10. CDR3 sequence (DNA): TGTGCCAGCAGCAAAAACAGGGGCGACGGCATTCAGTACTTC. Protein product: CASSKNRGDGIQYF.

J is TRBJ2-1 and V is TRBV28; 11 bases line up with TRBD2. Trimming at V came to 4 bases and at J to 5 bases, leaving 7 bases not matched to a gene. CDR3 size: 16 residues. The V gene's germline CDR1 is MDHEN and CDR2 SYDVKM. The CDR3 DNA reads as TGTGCCAGCAGTTCCCCTCTAGCGGGGGGCCACAATGAGCAGTTCTTC. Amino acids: CASSSPLAGGHNEQFF.

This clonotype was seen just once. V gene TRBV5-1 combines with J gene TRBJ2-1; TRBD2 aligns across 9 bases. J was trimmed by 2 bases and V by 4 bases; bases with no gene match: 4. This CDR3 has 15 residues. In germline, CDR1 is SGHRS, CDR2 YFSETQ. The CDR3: CASSARGGPYNEQFF. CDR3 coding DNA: TGCGCCAGCAGCGCGCGGGGGGGACCCTACAATGAGCAGTTCTTC.

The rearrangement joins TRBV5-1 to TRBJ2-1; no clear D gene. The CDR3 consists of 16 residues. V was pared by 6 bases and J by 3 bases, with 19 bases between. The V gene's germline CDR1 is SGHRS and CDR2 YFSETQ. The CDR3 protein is CASKMAEGSYYNEQFF. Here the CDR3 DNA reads TGCGCCAGCAAGATGGCGGAAGGCTCTTACTACAATGAGCAGTTCTTC. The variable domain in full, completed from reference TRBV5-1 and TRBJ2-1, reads KAGVTQTPRYLIKTRGQQVTLSCSPISGHRSVSWYQQTPGQGLQFLFEYFSETQRNKGNFPGRFSGRQFSNSRSEMNVSTLELGDSALYLCASKMAEGSYYNEQFFGPGTRLTVL.

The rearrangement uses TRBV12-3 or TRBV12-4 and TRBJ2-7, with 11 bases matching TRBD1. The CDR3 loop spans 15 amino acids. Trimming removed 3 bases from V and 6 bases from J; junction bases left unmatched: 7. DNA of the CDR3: TGTGCCAGCAGTTTTGGCGGACAGGGGGCGGTCGAGCAGTACTTC. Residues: CASSFGGQGAVEQYF.

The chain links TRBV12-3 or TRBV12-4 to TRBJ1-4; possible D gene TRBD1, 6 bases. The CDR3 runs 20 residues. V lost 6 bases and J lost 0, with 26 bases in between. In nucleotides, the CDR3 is TGTGCCAGCAGACCCGCCTGGGCAGGGGACCTATTTGCAACTAATGAAAAACTGTTTTTT. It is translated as CASRPAWAGDLFATNEKLFF.

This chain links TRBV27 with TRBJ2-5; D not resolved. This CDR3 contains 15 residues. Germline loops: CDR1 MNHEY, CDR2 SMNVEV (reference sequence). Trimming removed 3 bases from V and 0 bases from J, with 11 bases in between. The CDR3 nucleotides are TGTGCCAGCAGTTTGAGCAGCCCGTACCAAGAGACCCAGTACTTC. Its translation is CASSLSSPYQETQYF.

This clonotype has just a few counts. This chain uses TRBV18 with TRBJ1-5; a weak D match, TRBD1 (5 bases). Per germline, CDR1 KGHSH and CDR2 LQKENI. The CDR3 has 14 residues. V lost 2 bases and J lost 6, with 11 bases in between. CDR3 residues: CASSPSRGPQPQHF. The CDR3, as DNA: TGTGCCAGCTCACCAAGTAGGGGCCCTCAGCCCCAGCATTTT.

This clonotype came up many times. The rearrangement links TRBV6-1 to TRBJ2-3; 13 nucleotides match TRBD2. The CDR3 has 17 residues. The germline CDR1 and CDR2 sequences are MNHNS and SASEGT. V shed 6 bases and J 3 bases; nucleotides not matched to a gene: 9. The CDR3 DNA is TGTGCCAGCAGACTACAGGGACTAGCGGGGAGTACAGATACGCAGTATTTT. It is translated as CASRLQGLAGSTDTQYF.

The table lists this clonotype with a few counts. The CDR3 sequence: CASSSFGDTEAFF. The CDR3 coding sequence is TGTGCCAGCAGTTCTTTTGGAGACACTGAAGCTTTCTTT. This chain joins TRBV12-3 or TRBV12-4 and TRBJ1-1; D unresolved. The ends were cut back, 4 bases at V and 3 bases at J, with 9 bases in the middle. The CDR3 runs 13 residues.

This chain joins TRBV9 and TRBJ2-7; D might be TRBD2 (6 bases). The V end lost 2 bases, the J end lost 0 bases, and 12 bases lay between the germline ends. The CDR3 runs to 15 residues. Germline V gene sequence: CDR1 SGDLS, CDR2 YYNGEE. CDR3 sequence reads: CASSVAEGHSYEQYF. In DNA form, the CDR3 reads TGTGCCAGCAGCGTTGCGGAGGGGCACTCCTACGAGCAGTACTTC.

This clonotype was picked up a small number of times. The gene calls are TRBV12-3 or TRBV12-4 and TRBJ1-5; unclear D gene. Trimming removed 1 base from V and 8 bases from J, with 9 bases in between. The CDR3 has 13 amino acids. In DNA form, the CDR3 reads TGTGCCAGCAGTTTAGGACATAAGGAGCCCCAGCATTTT. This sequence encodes CASSLGHKEPQHF.

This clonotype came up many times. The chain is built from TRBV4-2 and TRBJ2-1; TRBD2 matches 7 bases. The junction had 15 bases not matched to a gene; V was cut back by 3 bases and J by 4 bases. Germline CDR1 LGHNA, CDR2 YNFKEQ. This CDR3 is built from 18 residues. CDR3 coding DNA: TGTGCCAGCAGCCAGAGAGATGGGGGGGACCCCAATTACAATGAGCAGTTCTTC. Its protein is CASSQRDGGDPNYNEQFF.

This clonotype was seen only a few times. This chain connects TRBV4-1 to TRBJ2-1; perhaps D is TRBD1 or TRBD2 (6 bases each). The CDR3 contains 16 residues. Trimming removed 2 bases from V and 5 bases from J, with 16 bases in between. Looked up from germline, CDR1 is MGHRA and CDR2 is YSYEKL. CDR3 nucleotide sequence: TGCGCCAGCAGCCAAATAGGAGGGGGGCCCCACAATGAGCAGTTCTTC. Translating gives CASSQIGGGPHNEQFF.

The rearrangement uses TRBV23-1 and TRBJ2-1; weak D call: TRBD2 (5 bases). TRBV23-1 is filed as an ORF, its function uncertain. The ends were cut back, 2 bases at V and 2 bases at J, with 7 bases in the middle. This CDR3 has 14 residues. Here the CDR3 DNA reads TGCGCCAGCAGTCAACCGGGGACCTACAATGAGCAGTTCTTC. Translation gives CASSQPGTYNEQFF.

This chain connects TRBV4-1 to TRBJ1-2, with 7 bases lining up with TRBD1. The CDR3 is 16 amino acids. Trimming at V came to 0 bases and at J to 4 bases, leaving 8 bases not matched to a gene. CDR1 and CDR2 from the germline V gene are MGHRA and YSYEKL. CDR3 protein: CASSQERTGAGYGYTF. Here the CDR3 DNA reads TGCGCCAGCAGCCAAGAACGTACAGGGGCGGGCTATGGCTACACCTTC.

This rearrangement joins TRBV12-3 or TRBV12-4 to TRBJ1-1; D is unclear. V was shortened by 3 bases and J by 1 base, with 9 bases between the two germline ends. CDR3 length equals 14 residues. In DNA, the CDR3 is TGTGCCAGCAGTTTTGGAACTACGAACACTGAAGCTTTCTTT. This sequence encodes CASSFGTTNTEAFF.

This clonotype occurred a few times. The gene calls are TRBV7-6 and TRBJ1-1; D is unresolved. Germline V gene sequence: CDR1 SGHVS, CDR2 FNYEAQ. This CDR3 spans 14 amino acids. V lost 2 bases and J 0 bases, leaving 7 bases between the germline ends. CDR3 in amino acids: CASSLPLLNTEAFF. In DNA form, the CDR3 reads TGTGCCAGCAGCTTACCCTTGTTGAACACTGAAGCTTTCTTT.